The 5 T cell receptor beta chains listed next were all sequenced from one sample in a study of PD-1 blockade in classical Hodgkin lymphoma. Sample time point: cycle 4 day 1 (C4D1), after 6 weeks of nivolumab. Each patient relapsed following autologous stem cell transplantation, and prior brentuximab vedotin exposure differed. TCRdb's table, derived via immunoSEQ multiplex PCR, lists solely in-frame clones and lacks some. There are some 13,000 clones in the sample; roughly 80% occur only once, and 16% lies in the top ten. Sample: peripheral blood mononuclear cells (PBMCs), taken before the fourth cycle of nivolumab. The source of these receptors is a human donor with classical Hodgkin lymphoma.

CDR3 DNA sequence: TGTGCCAGCAGCTTATACTCGGAAAATGAGCAGTACTTC. Encoded protein: CASSLYSENEQYF. The rearrangement uses TRBV7-2 and TRBJ2-7; D call uncertain. This CDR3 has 13 amino acids. Trimming left V 2 bases short and J 7 bases short, with 12 bases between. Per the germline V gene, CDR1 is SGHTA and CDR2 is FQGNSA.

This chain links TRBV6-5 with TRBJ2-7, with 9 bases aligning to TRBD2. V gave up 6 bases and J gave up 0 bases; unmatched junction bases: 6. The CDR3 loop spans 15 amino acids. Germline CDR1 is MNHEY and CDR2 is SVGAGI. For the CDR3, the DNA is TGTGCCAGCAGCTGGAGCGGGAGGAGCTCCTACGAGCAGTACTTC. Its protein is CASSWSGRSSYEQYF.

This sequence joins TRBV6-5 and TRBJ2-2; no definite D call. CDR1 and CDR2 (germline): MNHEY, SVGAGI. The CDR3 spans 14 residues. V was pared by 2 bases and J by 0 bases, with 4 bases between. The CDR3 sequence is CASSYPANTGELFF. Written as DNA, the CDR3 is TGTGCCAGCAGTTACCCCGCGAACACCGGGGAGCTGTTTTTT.

The genes are TRBV10-1 and TRBJ1-3; D remains unclear. V shed 5 bases and J shed 2 bases, with 10 bases lying between them. This CDR3 comprises 14 residues. CDR1 WNHNN and CDR2 SYGVQD come from the germline V gene (reference sequence). The CDR3 DNA is TGCGCCAGCAGTAGGGCGACCGCTGGAAACACCATATATTTT. Translated, it gives CASSRATAGNTIYF.

The chain uses TRBV11-2 and TRBJ2-4, with a possible D match to TRBD1 (6 bases). The V gene lost 3 bases and the J gene lost 10 bases, with 16 bases spanning the gap. Germline-derived CDR1 and CDR2 are SGHAT and FQNNGV. The CDR3 loop spans 14 amino acids. CDR3 region: CASSFGTSRGIQYF. CDR3 coding DNA: TGTGCCAGCAGCTTCGGGACATCCCGCGGGATTCAGTACTTC.